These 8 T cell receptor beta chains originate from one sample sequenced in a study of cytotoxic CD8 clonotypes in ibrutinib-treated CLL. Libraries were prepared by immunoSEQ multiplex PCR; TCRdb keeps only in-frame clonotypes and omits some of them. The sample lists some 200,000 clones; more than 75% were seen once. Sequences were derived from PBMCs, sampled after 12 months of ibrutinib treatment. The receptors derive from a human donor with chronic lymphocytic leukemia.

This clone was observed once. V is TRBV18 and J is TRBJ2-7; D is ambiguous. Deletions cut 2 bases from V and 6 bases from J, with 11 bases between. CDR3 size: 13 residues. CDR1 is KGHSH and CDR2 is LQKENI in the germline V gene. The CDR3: CASSPSALGEQYF. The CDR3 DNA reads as TGTGCCAGCTCACCATCGGCCCTGGGCGAGCAGTACTTC.

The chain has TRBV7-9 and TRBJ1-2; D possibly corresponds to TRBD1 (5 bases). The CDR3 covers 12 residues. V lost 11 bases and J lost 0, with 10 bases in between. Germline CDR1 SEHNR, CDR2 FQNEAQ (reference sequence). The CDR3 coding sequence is TGTGCCGTGGGGCTGACTAACTATGGCTACACCTTC. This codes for CAVGLTNYGYTF.

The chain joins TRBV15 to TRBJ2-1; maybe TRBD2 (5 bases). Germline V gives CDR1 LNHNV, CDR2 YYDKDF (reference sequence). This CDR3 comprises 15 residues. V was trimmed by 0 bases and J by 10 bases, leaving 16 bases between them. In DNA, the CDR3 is TGTGCCACCAGCAGAGATCTTGGGAGCCCACGGGAGCAGTTCTTC. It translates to CATSRDLGSPREQFF.

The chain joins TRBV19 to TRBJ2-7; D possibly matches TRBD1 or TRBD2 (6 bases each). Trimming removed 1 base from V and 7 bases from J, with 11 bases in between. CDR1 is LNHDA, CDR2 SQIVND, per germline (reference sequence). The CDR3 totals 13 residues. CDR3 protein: CASSIGGASEQYF. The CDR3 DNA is TGTGCCAGTAGTATAGGGGGGGCGTCAGAGCAGTACTTC.

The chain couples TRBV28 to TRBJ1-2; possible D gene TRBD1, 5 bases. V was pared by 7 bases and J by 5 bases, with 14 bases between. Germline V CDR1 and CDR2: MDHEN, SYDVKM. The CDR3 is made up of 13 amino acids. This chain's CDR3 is CASTPGGSYGYTF. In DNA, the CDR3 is TGTGCCAGCACCCCCGGGGGTTCGTATGGCTACACCTTC.

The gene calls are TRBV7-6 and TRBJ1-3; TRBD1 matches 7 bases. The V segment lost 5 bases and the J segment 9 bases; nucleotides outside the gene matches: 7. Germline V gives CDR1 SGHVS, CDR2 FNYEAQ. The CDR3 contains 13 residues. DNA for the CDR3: TGTGCCAGCAGCCCCCAGGGGGGGGTCACCATATATTTT. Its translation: CASSPQGGVTIYF.

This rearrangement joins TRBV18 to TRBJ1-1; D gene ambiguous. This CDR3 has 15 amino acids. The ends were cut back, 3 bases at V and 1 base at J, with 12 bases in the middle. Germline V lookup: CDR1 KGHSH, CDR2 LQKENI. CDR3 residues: CASSPPQAGNTEAFF. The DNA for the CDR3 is TGTGCCAGCTCACCTCCCCAGGCAGGGAACACTGAAGCTTTCTTT.

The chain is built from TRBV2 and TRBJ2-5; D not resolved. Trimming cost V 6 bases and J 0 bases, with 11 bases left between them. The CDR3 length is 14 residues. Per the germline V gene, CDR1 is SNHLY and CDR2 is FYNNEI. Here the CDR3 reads CASSRYRNQETQYF. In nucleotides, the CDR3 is TGTGCCAGCAGCAGATACAGAAACCAAGAGACCCAGTACTTC. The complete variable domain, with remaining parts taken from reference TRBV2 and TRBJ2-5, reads EPEVTQTPSHQVTQMGQEVILRCVPISNHLYFYWYRQILGQKVEFLVSFYNNEISEKSEIFDDQFSVERPDGSNFTLKIRSTKLEDSAMYFCASSRYRNQETQYFGPGTRLLVL.